This record covers a single T cell receptor beta chain. This clonotype appeared many times. Within one base of it there is no much larger clone, and no base qualities were kept. This record comes from a study of T cells after yellow fever vaccination (dated by TCRdb to the late 2010s). For the study in its entirety: Using CD3, CD45RA, CCR7 and CD95 staining, memory subsets (EM, EMRA, CM and Tscm) were sorted on a BD FACS Aria III. Libraries from fractions with low cell numbers were prepared with the SMART-Seq v4 Ultra Low Input RNA kit. To follow T-cell clones before and after primary and booster YFV17D yellow fever vaccination, bulk TCR alpha and beta repertoires were sequenced over time. The cohort comprised two healthy male donors, one aged 18 to 30 and one aged 30 to 40 years. Blood was drawn at multiple timepoints before and after primary and secondary immunization, with bulk PBMC replicates and cell subsets isolated. Memory subsets were sorted on days 0, 15 and 45 and at 18 months after primary vaccination, and on days 0, 15 and 45 after the 30-year booster. Broader findings and caveats from the paper: A small share of clonotypes was detected in both CD4 and CD8 compartments, with the overlap likely arising from convergent recombination. Compared with the primary T-cell response, the secondary T-cell response was faster but weaker, reaching its peak on day 5 rather than on day 15. Computational filtering was needed because FACS-sorted repertoires could contain abundant contaminating clonotypes from the bulk population. After the booster, most clones that had expanded after primary vaccination were detected again (about 97% of CD4 and over 75% of CD8), suggesting broad maintenance of memory. Only a couple of donors were included in the study, so the extent to which the findings can be generalized is limited. In the sorted memory subsets on day 0, nearly all of the vaccine-responding clonotypes fell below detection.

Taken from cysteine to phenylalanine, the CDR3 has 16 residues. Just CDR3 DNA is preserved here, 48 bases in frame from base 1. CDR1 is given as LNHDA and CDR2 as SQIVND, both from the germline V gene (reference sequence). V and J are trimmed by 3 bases and 9 bases, and the gene matches miss 11 bases of the junction. TCR cDNA was made using 5'RACE template switching, a step that added a universal primer site and unique molecular identifiers. cDNA synthesis was primed from both the TCR alpha and TCR beta constant segments. Library amplification used two PCR steps, and the second PCR step added sample barcodes and sequencing adapters. Sequencing of the libraries was done on either Illumina HiSeq 2500 (2x100 bp) or NovaSeq (2x150 bp). The study's processing was this. MIGEC handled demultiplexing of reads and collapsing into UMI consensus sequences, while MiXCR performed V(D)J alignment. Vaccine-responding clonotypes were defined with edgeR using replicate PBMC samples, requiring FDR below 0.01 and a log2 fold change above 5 up to day 15. CD4 or CD8 identity was assigned to each bulk clonotype according to whether the clonotype was present at higher abundance in the sequenced CD4 repertoire or the sequenced CD8 repertoire. To estimate how each clone was distributed across memory phenotypes, clonotype frequencies in memory subsets were weighted by the numbers of FACS-sorted cells. In-frame beta chains were kept once TCRdb had trimmed the public reads at Q25 with fastp and called clones with MiXCR. A single entry per CDR3 protein holds the most common genes and DNA from its merged rows. The V and J calls shown here were made by TCRdb, not taken from the authors' results. The sample has over 15,000 distinct CDR3 sequences on record, over 3.5% of them singletons. The top ten constitute 0.4% of the sample.

The treatment or condition label on this specimen signifies: live attenuated yellow fever vaccine strain. A standard Ficoll-Paque protocol was used to isolate PBMCs from peripheral blood. RNA from sorted memory subsets was extracted with the RNeasy Micro Kit. This specimen was PBMCs, either bulk or a sorted T-cell subset (CD4+, CD8+, memory, or dextramer-sorted; not recorded which), taken 15 days after the yellow fever booster vaccination. This receptor chain uses TRBV19 and TRBJ2-1; TRBD2 fits 10 bases in the junction. The clonotype comes from a man between 25 and 39 years old who received the YFV17D yellow fever vaccine. The CDR3 sequence is CASSILGLAGVAEQFF. The DNA sequence reads TGTGCCAGTAGTATTTTGGGGCTAGCGGGAGTGGCTGAGCAGTTCTTC. Reference TRBV19 and TRBJ2-1 genes cover what lies past the CDR3, so the full variable domain is DGGITQSPKYLFRKEGQNVTLSCEQNLNHDAMYWYRQDPGQGLRLIYYSQIVNDFQKGDIAEGYSVSREKKESFPLTVTSAQKNPTAFYLCASSILGLAGVAEQFFGPGTRLTVL.